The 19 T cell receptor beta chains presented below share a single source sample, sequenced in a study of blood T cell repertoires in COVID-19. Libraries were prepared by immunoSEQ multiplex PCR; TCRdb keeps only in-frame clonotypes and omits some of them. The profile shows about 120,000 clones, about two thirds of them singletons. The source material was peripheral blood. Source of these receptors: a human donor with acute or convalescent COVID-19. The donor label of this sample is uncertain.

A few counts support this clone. The CDR3 region has the DNA TGTGCCAGCAGTCTGGACAGGGGAGGGGAAAAACTGTTTTTT. It yields the protein CASSLDRGGEKLFF. The chain has TRBV2 and TRBJ1-4; 9 bases match TRBD1. V shed 5 bases, J shed 8 bases, and the junction held 6 bases outside the gene matches. The CDR3 is 14 residues long. The germline CDR1 and CDR2 sequences are SNHLY and FYNNEI.

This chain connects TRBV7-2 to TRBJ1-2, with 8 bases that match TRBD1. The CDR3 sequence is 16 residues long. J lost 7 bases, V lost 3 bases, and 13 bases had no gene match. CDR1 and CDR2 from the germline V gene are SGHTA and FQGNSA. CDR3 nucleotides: TGTGCCAGCAGCTTGGAAAGGACAGGGCTAAGCGGTGGCTACACCTTC. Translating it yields CASSLERTGLSGGYTF.

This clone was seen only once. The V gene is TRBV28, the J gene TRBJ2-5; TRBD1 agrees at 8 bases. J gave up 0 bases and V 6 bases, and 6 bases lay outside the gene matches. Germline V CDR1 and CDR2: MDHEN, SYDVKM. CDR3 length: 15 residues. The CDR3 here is CASSATGDHQETQYF. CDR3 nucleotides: TGTGCCAGCAGCGCGACAGGGGACCACCAAGAGACCCAGTACTTC. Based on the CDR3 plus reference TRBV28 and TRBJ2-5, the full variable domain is DVKVTQSSRYLVKRTGEKVFLECVQDMDHENMFWYRQDPGLGLRLIYFSYDVKMKEKGDIPEGYSVSREKKERFSLILESASTNQTSMYLCASSATGDHQETQYFGPGTRLLVL.

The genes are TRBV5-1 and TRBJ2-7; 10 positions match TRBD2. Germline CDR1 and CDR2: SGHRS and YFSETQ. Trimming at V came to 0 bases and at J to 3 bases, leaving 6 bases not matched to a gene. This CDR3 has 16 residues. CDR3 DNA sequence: TGCGCCAGCAGCTTGGGGTTGACTAGCGGGCTCTACGAGCAGTACTTC. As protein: CASSLGLTSGLYEQYF.

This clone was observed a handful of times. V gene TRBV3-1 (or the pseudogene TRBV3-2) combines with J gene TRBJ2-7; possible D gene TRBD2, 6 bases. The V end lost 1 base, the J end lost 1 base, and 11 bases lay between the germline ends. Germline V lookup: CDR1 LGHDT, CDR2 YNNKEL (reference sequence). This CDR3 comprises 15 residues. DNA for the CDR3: TGTGCCAGCAGCCAAGTGGGGGGAAGGTCCTACGAGCAGTACTTC. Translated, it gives CASSQVGGRSYEQYF.

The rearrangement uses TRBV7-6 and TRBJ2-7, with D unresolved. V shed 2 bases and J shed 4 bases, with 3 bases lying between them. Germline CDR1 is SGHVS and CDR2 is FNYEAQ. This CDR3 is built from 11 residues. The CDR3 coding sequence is TGTGCCAGCAGCTTATCGTACGAGCAGTACTTC. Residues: CASSLSYEQYF.

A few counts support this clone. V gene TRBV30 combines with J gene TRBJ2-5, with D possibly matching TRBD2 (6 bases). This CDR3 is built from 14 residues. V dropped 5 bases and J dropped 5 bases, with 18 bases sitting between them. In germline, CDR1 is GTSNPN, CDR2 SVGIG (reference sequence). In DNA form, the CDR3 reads TGTGCCTGGGGTAAAGGCGGCGGGGTGGAGACCCAGTACTTC. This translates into CAWGKGGGVETQYF.

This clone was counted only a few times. CDR3 in amino acids: CASSFGTRPNTGELFF. As DNA, the CDR3 is TGTGCCAGCAGCTTCGGGACTAGGCCGAACACCGGGGAGCTGTTTTTT. This chain links TRBV9 with TRBJ2-2; TRBD2 matches 8 bases. Losses at the gene ends were 4 bases for V and 0 bases for J; bases not matched to a gene: 5. This CDR3 is 16 amino acids long. Germline CDR1 SGDLS, CDR2 YYNGEE.

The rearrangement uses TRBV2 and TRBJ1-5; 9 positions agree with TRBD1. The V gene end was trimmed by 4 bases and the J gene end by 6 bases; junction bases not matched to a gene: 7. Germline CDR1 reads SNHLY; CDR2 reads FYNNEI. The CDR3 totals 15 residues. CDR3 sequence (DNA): TGTGCCAGCAGTGGGGGACAGGGTTTAATTCAGCCCCAGCATTTT. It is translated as CASSGGQGLIQPQHF.

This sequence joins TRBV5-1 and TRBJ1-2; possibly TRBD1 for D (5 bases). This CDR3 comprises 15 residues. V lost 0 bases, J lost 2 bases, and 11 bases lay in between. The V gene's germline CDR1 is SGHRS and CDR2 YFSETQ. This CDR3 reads CASSLDWAGNYGYTF. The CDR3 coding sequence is TGCGCCAGCAGCTTGGATTGGGCAGGGAACTATGGCTACACCTTC.

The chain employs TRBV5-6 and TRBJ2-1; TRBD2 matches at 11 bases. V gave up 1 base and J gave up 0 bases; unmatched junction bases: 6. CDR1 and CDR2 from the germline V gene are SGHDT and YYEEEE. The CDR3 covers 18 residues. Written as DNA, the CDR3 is TGTGCCAGCAGCTTGTGGCTAGCGGGGGGATTCTCCTACAATGAGCAGTTCTTC. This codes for CASSLWLAGGFSYNEQFF. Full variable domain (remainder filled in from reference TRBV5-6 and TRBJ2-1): DAGVTQSPTHLIKTRGQQVTLRCSPKSGHDTVSWYQQALGQGPQFIFQYYEEEERQRGNFPDRFSGHQFPNYSSELNVNALLLGDSALYLCASSLWLAGGFSYNEQFFGPGTRLTVL.

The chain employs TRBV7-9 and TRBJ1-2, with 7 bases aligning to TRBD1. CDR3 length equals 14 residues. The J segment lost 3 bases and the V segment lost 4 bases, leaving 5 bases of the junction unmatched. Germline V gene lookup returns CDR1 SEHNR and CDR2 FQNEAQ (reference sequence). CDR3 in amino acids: CASSWGQGDYGYTF. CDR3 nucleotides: TGTGCCAGCAGCTGGGGGCAGGGGGACTATGGCTACACCTTC. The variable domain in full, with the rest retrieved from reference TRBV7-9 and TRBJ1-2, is DTGVSQNPRHKITKRGQNVTFRCDPISEHNRLYWYRQTLGQGPEFLTYFQNEAQLEKSRLLSDRFSAERPKGSFSTLEIQRTEQGDSAMYLCASSWGQGDYGYTFGSGTRLTVV.

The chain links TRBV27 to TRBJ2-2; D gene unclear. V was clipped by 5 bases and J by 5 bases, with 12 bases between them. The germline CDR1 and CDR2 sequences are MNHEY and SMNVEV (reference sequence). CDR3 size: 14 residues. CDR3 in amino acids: CASSPQLRTGELFF. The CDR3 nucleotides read TGTGCCAGCAGTCCGCAGCTGCGGACCGGGGAGCTGTTTTTT.

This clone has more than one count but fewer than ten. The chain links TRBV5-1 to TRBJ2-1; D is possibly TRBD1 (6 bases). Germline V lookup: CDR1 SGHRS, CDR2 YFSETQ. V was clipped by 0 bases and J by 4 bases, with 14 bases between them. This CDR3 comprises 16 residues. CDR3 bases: TGCGCCAGCAGCTTGGCAGGGGCTTACCTTTACAATGAGCAGTTCTTC. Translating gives CASSLAGAYLYNEQFF.

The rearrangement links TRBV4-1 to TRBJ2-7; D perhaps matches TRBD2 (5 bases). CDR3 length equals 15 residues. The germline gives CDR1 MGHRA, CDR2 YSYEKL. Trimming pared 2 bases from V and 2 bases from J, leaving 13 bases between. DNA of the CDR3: TGCGCCAGCAGCCAAAGGTTGGGGAGAGCCTACGAGCAGTACTTC. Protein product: CASSQRLGRAYEQYF.

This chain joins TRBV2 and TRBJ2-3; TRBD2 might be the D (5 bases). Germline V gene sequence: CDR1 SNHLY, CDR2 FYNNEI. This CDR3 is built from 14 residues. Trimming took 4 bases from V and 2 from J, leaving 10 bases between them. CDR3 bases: TGTGCCAGCAGTGGGGGAGTTAACACAGATACGCAGTATTTT. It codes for CASSGGVNTDTQYF. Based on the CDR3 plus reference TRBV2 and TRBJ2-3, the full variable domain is EPEVTQTPSHQVTQMGQEVILRCVPISNHLYFYWYRQILGQKVEFLVSFYNNEISEKSEIFDDQFSVERPDGSNFTLKIRSTKLEDSAMYFCASSGGVNTDTQYFGPGTRLTVL.

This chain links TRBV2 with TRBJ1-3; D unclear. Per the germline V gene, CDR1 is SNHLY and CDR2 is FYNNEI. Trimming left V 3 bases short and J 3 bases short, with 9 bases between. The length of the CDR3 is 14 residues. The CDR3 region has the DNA TGTGCCAGCAGTGAGTTCTTACTTGGAAACACCATATATTTT. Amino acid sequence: CASSEFLLGNTIYF.

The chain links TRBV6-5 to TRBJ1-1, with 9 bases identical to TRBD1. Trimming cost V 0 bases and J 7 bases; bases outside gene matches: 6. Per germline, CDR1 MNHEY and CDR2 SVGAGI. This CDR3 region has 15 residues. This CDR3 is CASSYSLGTGYEAFF. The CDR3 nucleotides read TGTGCCAGCAGTTACTCACTCGGGACAGGGTATGAAGCTTTCTTT.

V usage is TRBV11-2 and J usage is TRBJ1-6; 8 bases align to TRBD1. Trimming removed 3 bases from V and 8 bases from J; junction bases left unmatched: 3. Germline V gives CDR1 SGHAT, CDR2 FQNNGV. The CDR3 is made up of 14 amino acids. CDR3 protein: CASSFAGGDSPLHF. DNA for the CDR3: TGTGCCAGCAGCTTCGCAGGGGGCGATTCACCCCTCCACTTT.